Following are 2 T cell receptor beta chains from one sample sequenced in a study of blood T cells in healthy people across ages. The use of a sample-barcoded 5' primer and a J-beta primer mix characterized a second PCR of roughly 6 to 11 cycles. TCRdb independently ran MiXCR on the 5' RACE reads; one entry per CDR3 protein. The sample holds fewer than 700,000 distinct CDR3 sequences; around half are singletons and the top ten take 20% to 25%. Sequenced material: blood. All receptors derive from an elderly man in good health.

DNA of the CDR3: TGTGCCCTCTCCCGGGGACCCTCCTACGAGCAGTACTTC. The encoded protein is CALSRGPSYEQYF. V is TRBV6-8 and J is TRBJ2-4; D tentatively reads TRBD1 or TRBD2 (5 bases each). With the DNA end fitting TRBJ2-7 better, the J assignment may be wrong. The CDR3 has 13 residues. Germline V gene lookup returns CDR1 MNHGY and CDR2 SAAAGT.

This chain uses TRBV7-9 with TRBJ2-1; possibly TRBD2 for D (6 bases). Germline V CDR1 and CDR2: SEHNR, FQNEAQ (reference sequence). The CDR3 sequence is 15 residues long. V gave up 6 bases and J gave up 3 bases, with 15 bases separating them. The CDR3 DNA reads as TGTGCCAGCAGACCGAGTGGGCGGGACTACAATGAGCAGTTCTTC. Protein: CASRPSGRDYNEQFF.